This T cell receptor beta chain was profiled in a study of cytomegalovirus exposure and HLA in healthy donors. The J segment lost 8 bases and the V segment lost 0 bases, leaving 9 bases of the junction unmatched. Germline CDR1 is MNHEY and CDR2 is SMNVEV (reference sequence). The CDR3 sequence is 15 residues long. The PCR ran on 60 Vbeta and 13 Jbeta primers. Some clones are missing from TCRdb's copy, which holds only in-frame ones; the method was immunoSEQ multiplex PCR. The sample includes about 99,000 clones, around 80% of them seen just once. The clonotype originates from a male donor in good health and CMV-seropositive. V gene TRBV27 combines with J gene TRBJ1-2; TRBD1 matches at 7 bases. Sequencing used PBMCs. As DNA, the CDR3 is TGTGCCAGCAGTTTATCGGATCAGGGGGTGGGAGGCTACACCTTC. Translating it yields CASSLSDQGVGGYTF.